A single sample is the source of the 15 T cell receptor beta chains below, sequenced in a study of cytomegalovirus exposure and HLA in healthy donors (TCRdb year 2017). Receptors were amplified or captured by the immunoSEQ multiplex PCR assay. A mixture of 60 forward primers for TCR Vbeta segments and 13 reverse primers for TCR Jbeta segments was used in the multiplex PCR. TCRdb mirrors the immuneACCESS table, restricted to in-frame sequences. Some clones are absent from its copies; in checked studies, under half trace to an unresolved V gene, and the reason for the others is unknown. This sample has over 70,000 clones in its table, and about 73% of those were observed once. The top ten clonotypes cover roughly 10% of the sample. Sequencing was carried out using PBMCs. The receptors derive from a woman aged 45-60 years in good health and CMV-seropositive.

The V and J genes are TRBV7-6 and TRBJ1-2; a possible D gene is TRBD1 (5 bases). The ends were cut back, 4 bases at V and 2 bases at J, with 8 bases in the middle. The CDR3 has 13 residues. The germline V gene has CDR1 SGHVS and CDR2 FNYEAQ. The CDR3 nucleotides read TGTGCCAGCAGCTCCCGACAGAACTATGGCTACACCTTC. Translation gives CASSSRQNYGYTF.

The chain couples TRBV6-5 to TRBJ1-2; tentatively, D is TRBD1 (6 bases). The germline gives CDR1 MNHEY, CDR2 SVGAGI. The CDR3 consists of 16 residues. V was cut by 0 bases and J by 6 bases, with 17 bases left in between. In DNA, the CDR3 is TGTGCCAGCAGTTACTCGAGTTCGGGGGGCTTAGATGGCTACACCTTC. Its protein is CASSYSSSGGLDGYTF.

V gene TRBV30 combines with J gene TRBJ1-6; the D is unclear. This CDR3 has 12 amino acids. The V end was cut by 1 base, the J end by 14 bases, with 12 bases between. Germline V CDR1 and CDR2: GTSNPN, SVGIG (reference sequence). The CDR3 sequence: CAWSALEASLHF. CDR3 in DNA: TGTGCCTGGAGTGCTCTTGAAGCGTCCCTCCACTTT.

This clone was detected a few times. The chain employs TRBV27 and TRBJ1-1; TRBD1 might be the D (5 bases). CDR1 and CDR2 (germline): MNHEY, SMNVEV (reference sequence). V was pared by 3 bases and J by 0 bases, with 8 bases between. The CDR3 has 14 amino acids. CDR3 coding DNA: TGTGCCAGCAGTTTTCGGGGGATGAACACTGAAGCTTTCTTT. The encoded protein is CASSFRGMNTEAFF.

The chain combines TRBV4-2 with TRBJ2-1; 7 bases fit TRBD2. The germline V gene encodes CDR1 LGHNA and CDR2 YNFKEQ. V trimming: 4 bases; J trimming: 3 bases; junction bases outside the gene matches: 9. The CDR3 is 16 residues long. The CDR3 DNA reads TGTGCCAGCAGCCCCGAGGGTCTAGCGGACTACAATGAGCAGTTCTTC. Residues: CASSPEGLADYNEQFF.

The chain employs TRBV19 and TRBJ1-4; no clear D. V lost 2 bases and J 7 bases, leaving 11 bases between the germline ends. Germline loops: CDR1 LNHDA, CDR2 SQIVND (reference sequence). This CDR3 has 14 amino acids. The CDR3 DNA is TGTGCCAGTAGTATACGGGGAGGAGGTGAAAAACTGTTTTTT. It specifies CASSIRGGGEKLFF.

V usage is TRBV27 and J usage is TRBJ2-1; possibly TRBD1 for D (6 bases). CDR3 length: 15 residues. Deletions cut 3 bases from V and 8 bases from J, with 17 bases between. Germline lookup yields CDR1 MNHEY and CDR2 SMNVEV (reference sequence). CDR3 nucleotide sequence: TGTGCCAGCAGTTTTGGGCCAGGGGTTCGCGATGAGCAGTTCTTC. Its translation: CASSFGPGVRDEQFF.

The chain carries TRBV6-1 and TRBJ2-3; 13 bases fit TRBD2. V shed 2 bases, J shed 6 bases, and the junction held 11 bases outside the gene matches. Germline V gene data show CDR1 as MNHNS and CDR2 as SASEGT. The CDR3 length is 18 residues. The DNA of the CDR3 is TGTGCCAGCAGTGAATTGGGACTAGCGGGAACCCCATCCGATACGCAGTATTTT. Translation: CASSELGLAGTPSDTQYF.

The J gene is TRBJ2-4, the V gene TRBV19; TRBD1 might be the D (6 bases). The germline V and J ends were trimmed by 1 base and 0 bases, with 7 bases remaining between them. The germline gives CDR1 LNHDA, CDR2 SQIVND (reference sequence). The CDR3 is 15 amino acids. The CDR3 DNA reads as TGTGCCAGTAGTATAGGGACAGTAGCCAAAAACATTCAGTACTTC. This sequence encodes CASSIGTVAKNIQYF.

This clone appeared a few times. V usage is TRBV5-6 and J usage is TRBJ1-6; TRBD1 matches at 7 bases. This CDR3 has 14 residues. J was trimmed by 7 bases and V by 1 base; bases with no gene match: 2. Germline lookup yields CDR1 SGHDT and CDR2 YYEEEE. CDR3 in amino acids: CASSLSGGNSPLHF. The CDR3 DNA follows: TGTGCCAGCAGCTTGTCAGGGGGGAATTCACCCCTCCACTTT.

This clone was found a few times. This chain uses TRBV6-1 with TRBJ1-2; TRBD1 is a possible D gene (5 bases). Germline V gives CDR1 MNHNS, CDR2 SASEGT. The CDR3 consists of 14 residues. The germline V and J ends were trimmed by 5 bases and 4 bases, with 14 bases remaining between them. The CDR3 spells CASSLAGLGYGYTF. Here the CDR3 DNA reads TGTGCCAGCAGTTTGGCAGGGTTAGGCTATGGCTACACCTTC.

The chain is built from TRBV4-3 and TRBJ1-1; 9 positions match TRBD1. Trimming took 5 bases from V and 4 from J; bases not matched to a gene: 5. This CDR3 comprises 14 residues. Germline CDR1 reads LGHNA; CDR2 reads YSLEER. CDR3 DNA sequence: TGCGCCAGCAGCGGGACAGGGTCGGTCACTGAAGCTTTCTTT. The encoded protein is CASSGTGSVTEAFF.

V is TRBV5-4 and J is TRBJ1-2, with TRBD1 matching 7 bases. The V gene's germline CDR1 is SGHNT and CDR2 YYREEE (reference sequence). V was pared by 4 bases and J by 5 bases, with 8 bases of the junction left unmatched. The CDR3 totals 14 residues. The CDR3 region is CASSMVGGEYGYTF. As DNA, the CDR3 is TGTGCCAGCAGCATGGTAGGGGGCGAGTATGGCTACACCTTC.

This clone was seen only a few times. The V and J genes are TRBV5-1 and TRBJ2-4, with TRBD2 matching 10 bases. This CDR3 spans 20 amino acids. V gave up 4 bases and J gave up 1 base; unmatched junction bases: 17. The germline CDR1 and CDR2 sequences are SGHRS and YFSETQ. In DNA form, the CDR3 reads TGCGCCAGCAGCGCCGCGGGGCAGCGGGAGGGCCCTCTTGCCAAAAACATTCAGTACTTC. Its protein is CASSAAGQREGPLAKNIQYF.

This chain links TRBV9 with TRBJ2-1, with D perhaps matching TRBD2 (6 bases). The germline CDR1 and CDR2 sequences are SGDLS and YYNGEE. The CDR3 has 16 residues. The V end lost 3 bases, the J end lost 3 bases, and 16 bases lay between the germline ends. The CDR3 loop is CASSASGTGLYNEQFF. The CDR3 region has the DNA TGTGCCAGCAGCGCCTCCGGGACTGGACTCTACAATGAGCAGTTCTTC. Full variable domain (outside the CDR3, taken from reference TRBV9 and TRBJ2-1): DSGVTQTPKHLITATGQRVTLRCSPRSGDLSVYWYQQSLDQGLQFLIQYYNGEERAKGNILERFSAQQFPDLHSELNLSSLELGDSALYFCASSASGTGLYNEQFFGPGTRLTVL.